The 18 T cell receptor beta chains in this list originate from one sample, sequenced in a study of blood T cell repertoires in COVID-19 (dated by TCRdb to 2019 to 2021). The library was generated by the immunoSEQ multiplex PCR assay. In TCRdb, the immuneACCESS table is reduced to in-frame sequences with V and J assigned. These tables do not hold every clone; where another copy was compared, an unresolved V gene accounts for under half, and the others remain unexplained. The table for this sample lists about 100,000 clones; roughly 90% of them were counted only once. About 7.4% of the sample rests with the top ten. Sequencing was done on a sample of peripheral blood. All receptors derive from a man younger than 40 in a cohort sampled during active COVID-19.

This clone was seen only once. The chain links TRBV5-1 to TRBJ1-4, with 7 bases fitting TRBD1. Trimming cost V 1 base and J 7 bases; bases outside gene matches: 7. Germline loops: CDR1 SGHRS, CDR2 YFSETQ. CDR3 length equals 15 residues. CDR3 in DNA: TGCGCCAGCAGCTTGACAGGGGAAGAGGGTGAAAAACTGTTTTTT. It translates to CASSLTGEEGEKLFF.

The sample holds one count of this clone. The rearrangement joins TRBV6-1 to TRBJ1-1; no clear D. Germline V gene sequence: CDR1 MNHNS, CDR2 SASEGT. V lost 2 bases and J 1 base, leaving 11 bases between the germline ends. There are 15 residues in the CDR3. CDR3 region: CASSELGRGNTEAFF. The CDR3 nucleotides are TGTGCCAGCAGTGAATTAGGGCGGGGGAACACTGAAGCTTTCTTT.

This clone was detected only once. The chain links TRBV10-3 to TRBJ1-2; D remains unclear. From germline, CDR1 is ENHRY and CDR2 SYGVKD. The germline V and J ends were trimmed by 3 bases and 4 bases, with 9 bases remaining between them. The CDR3 is 13 amino acids. The CDR3 protein is CAISEGRGYGYTF. Written as DNA, the CDR3 is TGTGCCATCAGTGAAGGCCGGGGCTATGGCTACACCTTC.

The chain combines TRBV30 with TRBJ1-4; 9 bases fit TRBD1. Germline V gene sequence: CDR1 GTSNPN, CDR2 SVGIG (reference sequence). With V trimmed by 3 bases and J by 11 bases, 13 bases remained unmatched. The length of the CDR3 is 15 residues. CDR3 residues: CAWRPGTGNGEKLFF. DNA for the CDR3: TGTGCCTGGAGGCCCGGGACAGGGAACGGGGAGAAACTGTTTTTT.

The rearrangement links TRBV6-6 to TRBJ1-5; a weak D match, TRBD1 (6 bases). The CDR3 is 15 amino acids. V gave up 5 bases and J gave up 2 bases, with 13 bases separating them. Germline assignment: CDR1 MNHNY and CDR2 SVGAGI (reference sequence). The CDR3: CASSTTGMGNQPQHF. The CDR3 DNA sequence: TGTGCCAGCAGTACAACAGGGATGGGCAATCAGCCCCAGCATTTT.

This sequence joins TRBV3-1 (or the pseudogene TRBV3-2) and TRBJ2-7, with a weak D call TRBD1 (5 bases). There are 12 residues in the CDR3. Trimming pared 3 bases from V and 6 bases from J, leaving 9 bases between. Germline lookup yields CDR1 LGHDT and CDR2 YNNKEL (reference sequence). The chain's CDR3 is CASSHLTGEQYF. DNA for the CDR3: TGTGCCAGCAGCCATCTCACAGGCGAGCAGTACTTC.

V usage is TRBV28 and J usage is TRBJ2-7; 7 bases are a match to TRBD1. V dropped 7 bases and J dropped 2; count of bases not matched to a gene: 8. The CDR3 is 14 residues long. Germline-derived CDR1 and CDR2 are MDHEN and SYDVKM. The CDR3 reads CASKPPGQTYEQYF. In DNA, the CDR3 is TGTGCCAGCAAACCGCCGGGACAGACCTACGAGCAGTACTTC.

This clone has a single count. The J gene is TRBJ2-5, the V gene TRBV3-1 (or the pseudogene TRBV3-2); TRBD1 aligns across 7 bases. CDR3 length equals 13 residues. V was clipped by 4 bases and J by 4 bases; unmatched bases: 3. Germline CDR1 is LGHDT and CDR2 is YNNKEL (reference sequence). DNA of the CDR3: TGTGCCAGCAGCCGCGCAGGGGGAGAGACCCAGTACTTC. Translated: CASSRAGGETQYF.

The chain couples TRBV9 to TRBJ2-3; 14 nucleotides line up with TRBD2. Per the germline V gene, CDR1 is SGDLS and CDR2 is YYNGEE. V was clipped by 0 bases and J by 2 bases; unmatched bases: 5. CDR3 size: 18 residues. The CDR3 bases are TGTGCCAGCAGCGTAGGGACTAGCGGGGGGCCCGACACAGATACGCAGTATTTT. This codes for CASSVGTSGGPDTDTQYF.

This chain links TRBV7-7 with TRBJ2-5; D may be TRBD1 (5 bases). V lost 1 base and J lost 1, with 7 bases in between. The CDR3 consists of 14 residues. CDR1 and CDR2 (germline): SSHAT, FNYEAQ (reference sequence). CDR3 region: CASSLGRVQETQYF. In DNA, the CDR3 is TGTGCCAGCAGCTTAGGCAGGGTCCAAGAGACCCAGTACTTC.

This chain joins TRBV18 and TRBJ2-3; D gene ambiguous. This CDR3 has 12 amino acids. Between the trimmed V and J ends, which lost 2 bases and 4 bases, there was a span of 4 bases. Germline V gene lookup returns CDR1 KGHSH and CDR2 LQKENI. In DNA form, the CDR3 reads TGTGCCAGCTCACCATATGCAGATACGCAGTATTTT. Encoded protein: CASSPYADTQYF.

The V gene is TRBV5-6, the J gene TRBJ2-5; 8 bases line up with TRBD1. The CDR3 totals 16 residues. The V gene end was trimmed by 0 bases and the J gene end by 1 base; junction bases not matched to a gene: 5. CDR1 and CDR2 from the germline V gene are SGHDT and YYEEEE. Here the CDR3 reads CASSLAGTGIQETQYF. Here the CDR3 DNA reads TGTGCCAGCAGCTTGGCAGGGACAGGAATCCAAGAGACCCAGTACTTC.

The V call is TRBV6-1, the J call TRBJ1-5, with D maybe TRBD1 (6 bases). Germline V gene sequence: CDR1 MNHNS, CDR2 SASEGT. CDR3 length equals 17 residues. V was shortened by 3 bases and J by 4 bases, with 19 bases between the two germline ends. Written as DNA, the CDR3 is TGTGCCAGCAGTGATGACTATCCGGGACACCGGAATCAGCCCCAGCATTTT. This gives the protein CASSDDYPGHRNQPQHF.

The CDR3 spells CASIRGGNTEAFF. The CDR3 nucleotides read TGTGCCAGTATTAGGGGTGGGAACACTGAAGCTTTCTTT. The chain couples TRBV19 to TRBJ1-1, with D possibly TRBD1 on 5 matching bases. V was trimmed by 7 bases and J by 1 base, leaving 10 bases between them. Germline CDR1 LNHDA, CDR2 SQIVND (reference sequence). This CDR3 has 13 residues. The whole variable domain, filled in from reference TRBV19 and TRBJ1-1, reads DGGITQSPKYLFRKEGQNVTLSCEQNLNHDAMYWYRQDPGQGLRLIYYSQIVNDFQKGDIAEGYSVSREKKESFPLTVTSAQKNPTAFYLCASIRGGNTEAFFGQGTRLTVV.

The chain joins TRBV7-3 to TRBJ1-1; D gene unclear. Germline values: CDR1 SGHTA, CDR2 FQGTGA. The CDR3 length is 13 residues. Trimming took off 3 bases at V and 4 bases at J, with 9 bases between the two ends. The CDR3 here is CASSLGGPTEAFF. The CDR3 region has the DNA TGTGCCAGCAGCTTGGGCGGGCCCACTGAAGCTTTCTTT.

The V gene is TRBV7-8, the J gene TRBJ2-1; no clear D gene. CDR3 size: 14 residues. The germline CDR1 and CDR2 sequences are SGHVS and FQNEAQ. The germline V and J ends were trimmed by 1 base and 8 bases, with 12 bases remaining between them. CDR3 DNA sequence: TGTGCCAGCAGCTTAGTCCTGTCTCGCGATGAGCAGTTCTTC. It encodes CASSLVLSRDEQFF.

This clone came up once. V usage is TRBV7-2 and J usage is TRBJ2-7; 7 nucleotides agree with TRBD1. V lost 1 base and J lost 7; bases outside the gene matches: 13. This CDR3 is 16 amino acids long. Germline CDR1 SGHTA, CDR2 FQGNSA. Written as DNA, the CDR3 is TGTGCCAGCAGCTTAGAGGGGACAGCTCGCTGGGGGGAGCAGTACTTC. It codes for CASSLEGTARWGEQYF.

The CDR3 protein is CASSQDLAAADYGYTF. Written as DNA, the CDR3 is TGCGCCAGCAGCCAAGATCTCGCGGCAGCAGACTATGGCTACACCTTC. This rearrangement joins TRBV4-1 to TRBJ1-2; no clear D gene. This CDR3 contains 16 residues. The germline CDR1 and CDR2 sequences are MGHRA and YSYEKL. Deletions cut 0 bases from V and 3 bases from J, with 14 bases between.